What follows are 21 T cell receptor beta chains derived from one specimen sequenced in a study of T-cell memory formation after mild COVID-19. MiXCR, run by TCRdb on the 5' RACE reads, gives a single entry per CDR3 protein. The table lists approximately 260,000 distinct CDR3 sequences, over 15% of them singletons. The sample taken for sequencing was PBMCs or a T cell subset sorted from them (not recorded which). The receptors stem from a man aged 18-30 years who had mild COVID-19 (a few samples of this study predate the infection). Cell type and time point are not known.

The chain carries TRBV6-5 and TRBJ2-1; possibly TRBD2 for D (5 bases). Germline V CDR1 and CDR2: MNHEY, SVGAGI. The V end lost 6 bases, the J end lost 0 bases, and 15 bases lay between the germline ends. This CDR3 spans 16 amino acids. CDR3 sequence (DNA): TGTGCCAGCAGCCGCCGCCAGCGGCGCTCCTACAATGAGCAGTTCTTC. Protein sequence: CASSRRQRRSYNEQFF.

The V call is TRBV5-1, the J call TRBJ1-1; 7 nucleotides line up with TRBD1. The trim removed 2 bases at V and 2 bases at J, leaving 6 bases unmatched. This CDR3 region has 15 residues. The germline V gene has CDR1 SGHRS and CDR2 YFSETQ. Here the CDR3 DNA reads TGCGCCAGCAGCTTCCAAAGGGGGCCTAACACTGAAGCTTTCTTT. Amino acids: CASSFQRGPNTEAFF.

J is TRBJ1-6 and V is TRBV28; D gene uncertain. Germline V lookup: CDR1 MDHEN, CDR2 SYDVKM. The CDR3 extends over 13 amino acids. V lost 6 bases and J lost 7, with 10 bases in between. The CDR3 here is CASRQQWNSPLHF. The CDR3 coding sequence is TGTGCCAGCAGACAACAGTGGAATTCACCCCTCCACTTT.

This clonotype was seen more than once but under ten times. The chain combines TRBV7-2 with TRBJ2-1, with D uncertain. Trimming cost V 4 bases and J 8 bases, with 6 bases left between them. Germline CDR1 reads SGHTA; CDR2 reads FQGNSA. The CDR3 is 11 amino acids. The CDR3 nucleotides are TGTGCCAGCAGCTCGTACCATGAGCAGTTCTTC. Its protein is CASSSYHEQFF.

This chain's CDR3 is CASSQEPAGYNEQFF. CDR3 bases: TGCGCCAGCAGCCAAGAGCCAGCGGGGTACAATGAGCAGTTCTTC. The chain has TRBV4-3 and TRBJ2-1, with 7 positions matching TRBD2. J was trimmed by 4 bases and V by 0 bases; bases with no gene match: 3. The CDR3 loop spans 15 amino acids. CDR1 and CDR2 from the germline V gene are LGHNA and YSLEER.

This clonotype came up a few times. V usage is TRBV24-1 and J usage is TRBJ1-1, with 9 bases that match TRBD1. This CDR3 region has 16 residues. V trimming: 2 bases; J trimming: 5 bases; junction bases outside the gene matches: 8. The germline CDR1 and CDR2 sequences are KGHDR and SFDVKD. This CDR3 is CATSDSQDRGWTEAFF. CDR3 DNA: TGTGCCACCAGTGATTCCCAAGACAGGGGGTGGACTGAAGCTTTCTTT.

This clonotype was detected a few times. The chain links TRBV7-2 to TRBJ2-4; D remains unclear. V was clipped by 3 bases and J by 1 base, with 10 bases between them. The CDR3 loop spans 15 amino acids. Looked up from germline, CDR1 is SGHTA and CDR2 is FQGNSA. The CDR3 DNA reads TGTGCCAGCAGCTTCTCGCCGGAGGCCAAAAACATTCAGTACTTC. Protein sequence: CASSFSPEAKNIQYF.

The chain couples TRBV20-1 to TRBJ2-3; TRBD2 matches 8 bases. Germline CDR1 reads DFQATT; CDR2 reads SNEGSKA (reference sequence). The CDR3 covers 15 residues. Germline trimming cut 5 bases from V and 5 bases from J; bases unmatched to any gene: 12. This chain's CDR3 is CSAQSRAGVGDTQYF. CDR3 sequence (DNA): TGCAGTGCTCAGAGCCGAGCGGGGGTAGGAGATACGCAGTATTTT.

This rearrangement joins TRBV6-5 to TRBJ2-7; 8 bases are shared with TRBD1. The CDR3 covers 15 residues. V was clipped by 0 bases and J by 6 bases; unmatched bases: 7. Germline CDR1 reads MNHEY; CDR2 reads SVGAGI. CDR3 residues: CASSYSGQAVGEQYF. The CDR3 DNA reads TGTGCCAGCAGTTACTCGGGACAGGCCGTGGGCGAGCAGTACTTC.

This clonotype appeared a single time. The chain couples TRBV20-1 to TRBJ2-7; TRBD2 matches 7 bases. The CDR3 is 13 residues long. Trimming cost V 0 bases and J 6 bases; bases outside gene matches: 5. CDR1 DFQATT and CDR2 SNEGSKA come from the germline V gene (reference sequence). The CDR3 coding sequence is TGCAGTGCTAGAGACGGGGGGAAATCCGAGCAGTACGTC. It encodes CSARDGGKSEQYV.

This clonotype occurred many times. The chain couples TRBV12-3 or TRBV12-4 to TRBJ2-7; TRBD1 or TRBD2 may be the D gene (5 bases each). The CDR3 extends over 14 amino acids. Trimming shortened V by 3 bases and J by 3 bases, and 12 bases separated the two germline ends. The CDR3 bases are TGTGCCAGCAGTTTGGGGCAACTAGGCTACGAGCAGTACTTC. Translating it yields CASSLGQLGYEQYF.

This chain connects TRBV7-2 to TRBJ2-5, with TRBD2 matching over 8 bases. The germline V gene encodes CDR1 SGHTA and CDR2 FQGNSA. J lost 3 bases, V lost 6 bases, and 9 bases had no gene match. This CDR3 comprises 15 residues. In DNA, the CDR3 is TGTGCCAGCAGTGCGGGGGCCGGGAGGGAAGAGACCCAGTACTTC. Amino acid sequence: CASSAGAGREETQYF.

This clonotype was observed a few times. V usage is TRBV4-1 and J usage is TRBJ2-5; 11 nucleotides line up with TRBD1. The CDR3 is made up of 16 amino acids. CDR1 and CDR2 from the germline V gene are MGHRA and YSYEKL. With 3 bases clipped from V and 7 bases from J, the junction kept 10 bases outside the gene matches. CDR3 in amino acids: CASSHPPGQGAGTQYF. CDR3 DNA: TGCGCCAGCAGCCACCCCCCCGGACAGGGGGCGGGGACCCAGTACTTC.

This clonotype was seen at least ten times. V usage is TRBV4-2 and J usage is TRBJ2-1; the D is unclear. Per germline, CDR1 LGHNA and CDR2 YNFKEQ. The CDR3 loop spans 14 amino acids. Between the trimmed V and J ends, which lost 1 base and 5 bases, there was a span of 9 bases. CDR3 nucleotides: TGTGCCAGCAGCCAAGTACTCACCCACAATGAGCAGTTCTTC. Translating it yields CASSQVLTHNEQFF.

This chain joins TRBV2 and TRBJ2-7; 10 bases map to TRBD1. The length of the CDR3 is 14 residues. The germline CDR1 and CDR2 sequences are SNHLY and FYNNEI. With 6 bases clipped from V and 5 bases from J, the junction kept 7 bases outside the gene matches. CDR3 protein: CASRPGQGINEQYV. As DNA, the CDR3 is TGTGCCAGCAGGCCGGGACAGGGGATAAACGAGCAGTACGTC.

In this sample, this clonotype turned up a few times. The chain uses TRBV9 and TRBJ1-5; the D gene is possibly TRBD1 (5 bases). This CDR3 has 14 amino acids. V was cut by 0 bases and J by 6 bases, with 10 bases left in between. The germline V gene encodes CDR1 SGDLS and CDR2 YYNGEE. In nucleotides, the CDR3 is TGTGCCAGCAGCGTAGGGGGGGTGTCTCAGCCCCAGCATTTT. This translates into CASSVGGVSQPQHF. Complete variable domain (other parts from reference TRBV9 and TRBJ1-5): DSGVTQTPKHLITATGQRVTLRCSPRSGDLSVYWYQQSLDQGLQFLIQYYNGEERAKGNILERFSAQQFPDLHSELNLSSLELGDSALYFCASSVGGVSQPQHFGDGTRLSIL.

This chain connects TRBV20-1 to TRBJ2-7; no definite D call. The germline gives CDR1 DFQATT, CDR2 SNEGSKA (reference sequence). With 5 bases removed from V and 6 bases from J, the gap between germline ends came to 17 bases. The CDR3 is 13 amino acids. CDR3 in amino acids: CSARTGRGCEQYF. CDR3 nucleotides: TGCAGTGCTCGGACCGGGCGAGGCTGCGAGCAGTACTTC.

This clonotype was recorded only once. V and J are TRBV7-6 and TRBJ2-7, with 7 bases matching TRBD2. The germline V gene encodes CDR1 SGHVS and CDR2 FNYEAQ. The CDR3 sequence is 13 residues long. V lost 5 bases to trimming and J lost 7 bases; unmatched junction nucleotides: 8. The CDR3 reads CASSPDIGGEQYF. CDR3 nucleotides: TGTGCCAGCAGCCCGGACATCGGGGGGGAGCAGTACTTC.

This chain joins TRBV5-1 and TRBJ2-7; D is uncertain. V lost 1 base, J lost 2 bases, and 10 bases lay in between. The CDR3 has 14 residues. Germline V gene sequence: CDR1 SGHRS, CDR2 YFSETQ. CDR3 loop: CASSLISATYEQYF. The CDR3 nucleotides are TGCGCCAGCAGCTTGATCTCGGCTACCTACGAGCAGTACTTC.

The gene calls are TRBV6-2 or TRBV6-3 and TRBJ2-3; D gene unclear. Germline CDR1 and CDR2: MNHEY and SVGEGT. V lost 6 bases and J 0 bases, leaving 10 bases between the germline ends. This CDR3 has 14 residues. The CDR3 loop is CASRKQKSTDTQYF. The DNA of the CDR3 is TGTGCCAGCAGAAAACAGAAAAGCACAGATACGCAGTATTTT.

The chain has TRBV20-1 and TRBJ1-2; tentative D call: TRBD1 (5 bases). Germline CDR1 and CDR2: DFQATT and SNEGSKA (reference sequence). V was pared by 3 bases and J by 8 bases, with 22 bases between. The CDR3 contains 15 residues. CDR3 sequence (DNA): TGCAGTGCTAGCCTACCAGGGACGGAAAAAATCGGCTACACCTTC. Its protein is CSASLPGTEKIGYTF.